One T cell receptor (beta chain) is described in this entry. Its cognate antigen is unknown. The data are from a study of identical twins. Study-wide results and limits: For cord blood, abundant beta clonotypes had fewer insertions, unlike memory repertoires, which showed none. Zero-insertion findings could be partly confounded by invariant cells (MAIT and iNKT cells).

TCRdb fed the 5' RACE reads into MiXCR, producing one record per CDR3 protein. The sample lists around 1.7 million distinct CDR3 sequences, less than 35% seen once, with approximately 0.29% in the top ten. The V gene's germline CDR1 is LNHNV and CDR2 YYDKDF (reference sequence). This CDR3 has 16 amino acids. V lost 0 bases, J lost 4 bases, and 12 bases lay in between. Healthy Caucasians alone served as donors. Source material: cord blood. The V call is TRBV15, the J call TRBJ2-2; the D is unclear. This TCR came from a newborn girl in good health. The CDR3, as DNA: TGTGCCACCAGCAGAGATCTCCCACCGGGCACCGGGGAGCTGTTTTTT. Its translation is CATSRDLPPGTGELFF.